The 16 T cell receptor beta chains given below trace back to one sample, sequenced in a study of T cell repertoires in cytomegalovirus infection (dated by TCRdb to between 2017 and 2020). The treatment or condition label, as the study defines it: in vitro stimulation with specific CMV peptide epitopes to enrich CMV-specific T cells. For sequencing, an Illumina HiSeq 1500 was employed. In-frame beta chains were kept once TCRdb had trimmed the public reads at Q25 with fastp and called clones with MiXCR. Identical CDR3 protein sequences are pooled into one entry, listed with their most common genes and DNA. The sample has about 480,000 distinct CDR3 sequences on record, 30% to 40% of them singletons. Of the sample, about a sixth falls within the top ten clones. No cognate antigen is known for these TCRs. This specimen was cultured PBMCs, taken from culture after CMV antigen stimulation. These receptors were taken from a human donor in good health (CMV status not recorded). Some clones in this sample may be carry-over from other donors' samples.

The chain carries TRBV7-2 and TRBJ2-1; TRBD2 matches at 10 bases. This CDR3 has 16 amino acids. The germline V gene has CDR1 SGHTA and CDR2 FQGNSA. V dropped 5 bases and J dropped 9; count of bases not matched to a gene: 13. In DNA, the CDR3 is TGTGCCAGCAGCACCACCAGAGCGGGAGGGCGTAGTGAGCAGTTCTTC. It translates to CASSTTRAGGRSEQFF.

There are a few counts of this clonotype. The CDR3 coding sequence is TGCGCCAGCAGCCCCCCTTGGTCCCAGAGGTTAGGCGGAAACACCATATATTTT. As protein: CASSPPWSQRLGGNTIYF. V usage is TRBV4-1 and J usage is TRBJ1-3; D not resolved. Looked up from germline, CDR1 is MGHRA and CDR2 is YSYEKL. This CDR3 region has 18 residues. V lost 4 bases and J 4 bases, leaving 23 bases between the germline ends.

V and J are TRBV2 and TRBJ1-2, with 8 nucleotides matching TRBD1. V dropped 6 bases and J dropped 13; count of bases not matched to a gene: 13. Germline V lookup: CDR1 SNHLY, CDR2 FYNNEI. The CDR3 is 13 residues long. The CDR3 nucleotides read TGTGCCAGCAGAGGCGACAGGGGTGCACGGGGCACCTTC. Translation gives CASRGDRGARGTF. The full variable domain, with the rest looked up from reference TRBV2 and TRBJ1-2, is EPEVTQTPSHQVTQMGQEVILRCVPISNHLYFYWYRQILGQKVEFLVSFYNNEISEKSEIFDDQFSVERPDGSNFTLKIRSTKLEDSAMYFCASRGDRGARGTFGSGTRLTVV.

The chain has TRBV7-9 and TRBJ2-3; 11 bases map to TRBD2. This CDR3 spans 17 amino acids. CDR1 is SEHNR and CDR2 is FQNEAQ in the germline V gene (reference sequence). V gave up 5 bases and J gave up 0 bases; unmatched junction bases: 7. CDR3 loop: CASSRSSGRPSTDTQYF. For the CDR3, the DNA is TGTGCCAGCAGCCGATCTAGCGGGAGGCCCAGCACAGATACGCAGTATTTT.

The V call is TRBV7-2, the J call TRBJ1-3; unclear D gene. Per the germline V gene, CDR1 is SGHTA and CDR2 is FQGNSA. The CDR3 has 14 amino acids. Trimming pared 4 bases from V and 4 bases from J, leaving 11 bases between. The CDR3 reads CASSSFVQGNTIYF. In DNA, the CDR3 is TGTGCCAGCAGCTCGTTTGTACAGGGAAACACCATATATTTT.

The chain uses TRBV10-3 and TRBJ2-5; either TRBD1 or TRBD2 may supply D (5 bases each). This CDR3 spans 16 amino acids. Germline CDR1 reads ENHRY; CDR2 reads SYGVKD. Trimming took off 3 bases at V and 4 bases at J, with 18 bases between the two ends. CDR3 region: CAISDHYSLGAETQYF. CDR3 DNA sequence: TGTGCCATCAGTGACCACTATTCACTAGGGGCAGAGACCCAGTACTTC.

The rearrangement links TRBV12-5 to TRBJ1-1, with 10 bases fitting TRBD1. V shed 8 bases and J 11 bases; nucleotides not matched to a gene: 17. Germline-derived CDR1 and CDR2 are LGHNT and FRNRAP. There are 15 residues in the CDR3. DNA of the CDR3: TGTGCTAGTTCCCCGACAGGGGGCAGCGGGAGTGCGGCTTTCTTT. This encodes CASSPTGGSGSAAFF.

The chain carries TRBV11-2 and TRBJ2-3; tentative D call: TRBD2 (5 bases). The CDR3 contains 16 residues. The V end was cut by 5 bases, the J end by 0 bases, with 15 bases between. CDR1 and CDR2 (germline): SGHAT, FQNNGV. This CDR3 reads CASSLRRVPSTDTQYF. CDR3 in DNA: TGTGCCAGCAGCCTCCGGCGGGTCCCTAGCACAGATACGCAGTATTTT.

CDR3 nucleotides: TGTGCCAGCAGCCCCCGTAACTTCCGGGATCCGTTGGATGAGCAGTTCTTC. It is translated as CASSPRNFRDPLDEQFF. The chain recombines TRBV7-9 with TRBJ2-1; tentatively, D is TRBD2 (5 bases). The V end was cut by 5 bases, the J end by 8 bases, with 25 bases between. Germline CDR1 is SEHNR and CDR2 is FQNEAQ (reference sequence). This CDR3 is built from 17 residues.

The chain carries TRBV6-5 and TRBJ2-1; 8 positions match TRBD2. The ends lost 0 bases at V and 2 bases at J; junction bases unmatched: 3. CDR3 length: 16 amino acids. CDR1 and CDR2 from the germline V gene are MNHEY and SVGAGI. The CDR3 coding sequence is TGTGCCAGCAGTTACTCGGGGACTAGAGCCTACAATGAGCAGTTCTTC. Its translation is CASSYSGTRAYNEQFF.

This clonotype appeared a few times. The chain carries TRBV5-5 and TRBJ1-3; no clear D. Trimming removed 3 bases from V and 0 bases from J, with 10 bases in between. The germline V gene has CDR1 SGHKS and CDR2 YYEKEE (reference sequence). This CDR3 is 15 amino acids long. Here the CDR3 reads CASSSRPLSGNTIYF. CDR3 DNA: TGTGCCAGCAGCTCCCGGCCACTCTCTGGAAACACCATATATTTT.

The V call is TRBV11-2, the J call TRBJ2-1, with D hard to call. The CDR3 is 14 amino acids. The germline V and J ends were trimmed by 2 bases and 5 bases, with 10 bases remaining between them. The germline CDR1 and CDR2 sequences are SGHAT and FQNNGV. This CDR3 reads CASSLSFQDNEQFF. The CDR3 nucleotides read TGTGCCAGCAGCTTAAGTTTCCAGGACAATGAGCAGTTCTTC. The complete variable domain, with remaining parts taken from reference TRBV11-2 and TRBJ2-1, reads EAGVAQSPRYKIIEKRQSVAFWCNPISGHATLYWYQQILGQGPKLLIQFQNNGVVDDSQLPKDRFSAERLKGVDSTLKIQPAKLEDSAVYLCASSLSFQDNEQFFGPGTRLTVL.

The rearrangement links TRBV6-1 to TRBJ2-4; D may be TRBD2 (6 bases). CDR3 length equals 19 residues. Between the trimmed V and J ends, which lost 4 bases and 2 bases, there was a span of 24 bases. Germline values: CDR1 MNHNS, CDR2 SASEGT. As DNA, the CDR3 is TGTGCCAGCAGTGTAGCGGCCCGAGATCTCTCTTCGACCAAAAACATTCAGTACTTC. As protein: CASSVAARDLSSTKNIQYF.

The CDR3 protein is CASSSTGLGYGYTF. The CDR3 nucleotides read TGTGCCAGCAGTTCGACAGGGCTCGGCTATGGCTACACCTTC. The chain recombines TRBV12-3 or TRBV12-4 with TRBJ1-2, with 7 bases identical to TRBD1. The CDR3 consists of 14 residues. J gave up 4 bases and V 4 bases, and 6 bases lay outside the gene matches.

The V and J genes are TRBV7-3 and TRBJ2-7, with D maybe TRBD1 (5 bases). Trimming removed 3 bases from V and 5 bases from J, with 11 bases in between. Germline V gives CDR1 SGHTA, CDR2 FQGTGA. The CDR3 is 13 residues long. The CDR3 coding sequence is TGTGCCAGCAGCTTGTACAGGATGGACGAGCAGTACTTC. It specifies CASSLYRMDEQYF. Supplemented by reference TRBV7-3 and TRBJ2-7, the full variable domain reads GAGVSQTPSNKVTEKGKYVELRCDPISGHTALYWYRQSLGQGPEFLIYFQGTGAADDSGLPNDRFFAVRPEGSVSTLKIQRTERGDSAVYLCASSLYRMDEQYFGPGTRLTVT.

This clonotype appeared many times. The V call is TRBV7-2, the J call TRBJ2-7; either TRBD1 or TRBD2 may supply D (5 bases each). This CDR3 region has 15 residues. The V gene lost 4 bases and the J gene lost 4 bases, with 17 bases spanning the gap. CDR1 is SGHTA and CDR2 is FQGNSA in the germline V gene. CDR3 protein: CASSSTGTVAYEQYF. The CDR3 DNA reads TGTGCCAGCAGCTCGACCGGGACGGTAGCGTACGAGCAGTACTTC.